This TCR beta chain came from a study of blood T cell repertoires in COVID-19. Profiling relied on immunoSEQ multiplex PCR, and the TCRdb table lists in-frame clones only, not all of them. The sample contains fewer than 350,000 clones, nearly 90% of which appear only once. The V gene end was trimmed by 6 bases and the J gene end by 5 bases; junction bases not matched to a gene: 3. Looked up from germline, CDR1 is MDHEN and CDR2 is SYDVKM. The CDR3 spans 14 residues. This chain connects TRBV28 to TRBJ2-2; 10 nucleotides align to TRBD1. What was sequenced was PBMCs or T cells enriched from blood (not recorded which). The source of this sequence is a woman aged 18-29 years with acute COVID-19. Here the CDR3 reads CASSRQGATGELFF. CDR3 nucleotide sequence: TGTGCCAGCAGCCGACAGGGGGCTACCGGGGAGCTGTTTTTT.